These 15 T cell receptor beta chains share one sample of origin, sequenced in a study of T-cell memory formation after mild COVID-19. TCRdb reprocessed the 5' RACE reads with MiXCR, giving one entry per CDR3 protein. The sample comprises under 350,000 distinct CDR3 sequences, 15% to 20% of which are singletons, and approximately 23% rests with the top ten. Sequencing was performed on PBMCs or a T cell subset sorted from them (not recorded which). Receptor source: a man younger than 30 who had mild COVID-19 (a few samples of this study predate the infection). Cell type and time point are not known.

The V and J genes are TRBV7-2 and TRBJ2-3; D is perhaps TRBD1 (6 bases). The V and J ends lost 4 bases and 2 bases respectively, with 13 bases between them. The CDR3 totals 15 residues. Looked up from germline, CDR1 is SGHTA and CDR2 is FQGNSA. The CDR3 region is CASSSTGYHTDTQYF. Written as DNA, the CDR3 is TGTGCCAGCAGCTCCACAGGGTACCACACAGATACGCAGTATTTT.

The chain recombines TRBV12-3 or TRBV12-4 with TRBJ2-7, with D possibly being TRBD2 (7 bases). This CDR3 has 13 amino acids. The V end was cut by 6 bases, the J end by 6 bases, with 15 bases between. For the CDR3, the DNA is TGTGCCAGCAGCCCCAGGGGAGGGGGCGAGCAGTACTTC. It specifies CASSPRGGGEQYF.

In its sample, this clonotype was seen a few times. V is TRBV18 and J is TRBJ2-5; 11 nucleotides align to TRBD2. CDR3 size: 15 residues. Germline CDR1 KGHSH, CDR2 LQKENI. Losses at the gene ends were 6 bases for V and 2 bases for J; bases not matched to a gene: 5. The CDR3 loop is CASSYSGGAQETQYF. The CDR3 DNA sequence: TGTGCCAGCTCTTATAGCGGGGGGGCACAAGAGACCCAGTACTTC.

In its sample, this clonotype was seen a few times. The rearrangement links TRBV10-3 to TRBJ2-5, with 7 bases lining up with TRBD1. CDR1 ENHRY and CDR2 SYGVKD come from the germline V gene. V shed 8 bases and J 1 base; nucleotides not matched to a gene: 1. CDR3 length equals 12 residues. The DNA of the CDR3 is TGTGCCATCGGGACAGCCCAAGAGACCCAGTACTTC. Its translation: CAIGTAQETQYF.

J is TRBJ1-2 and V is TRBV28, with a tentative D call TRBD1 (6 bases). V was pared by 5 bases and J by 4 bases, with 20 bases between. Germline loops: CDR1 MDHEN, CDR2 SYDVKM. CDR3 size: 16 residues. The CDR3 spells CASSLEQGPDPYGYTF. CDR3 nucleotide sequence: TGTGCCAGCAGTCTGGAGCAGGGGCCGGACCCCTATGGCTACACCTTC.

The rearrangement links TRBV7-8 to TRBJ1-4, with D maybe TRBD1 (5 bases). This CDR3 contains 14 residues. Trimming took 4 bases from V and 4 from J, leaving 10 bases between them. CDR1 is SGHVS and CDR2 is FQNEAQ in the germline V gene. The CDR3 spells CASSSVGGNEKLFF. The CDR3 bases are TGTGCCAGCAGCTCAGTCGGGGGTAATGAAAAACTGTTTTTT. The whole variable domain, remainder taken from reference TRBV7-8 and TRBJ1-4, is GAGVSQSPRYKVAKRGQDVALRCDPISGHVSLFWYQQALGQGPEFLTYFQNEAQLDKSGLPSDRFFAERPEGSVSTLKIQRTQQEDSAVYLCASSSVGGNEKLFFGSGTQLSVL.

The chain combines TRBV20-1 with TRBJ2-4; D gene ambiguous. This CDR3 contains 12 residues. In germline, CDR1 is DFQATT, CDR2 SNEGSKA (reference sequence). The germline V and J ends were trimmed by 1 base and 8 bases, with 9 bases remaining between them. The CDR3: CSARVGGDIQYF. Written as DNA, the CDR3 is TGCAGTGCTAGAGTCGGCGGAGACATTCAGTACTTC.

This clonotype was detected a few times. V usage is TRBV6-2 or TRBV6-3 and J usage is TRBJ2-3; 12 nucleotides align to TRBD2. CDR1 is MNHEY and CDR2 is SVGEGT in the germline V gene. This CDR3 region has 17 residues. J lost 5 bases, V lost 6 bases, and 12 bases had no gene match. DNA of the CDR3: TGTGCCAGCAGCACTGACCGACTAGCGGGGGTGGTAGATACGCAGTATTTT. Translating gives CASSTDRLAGVVDTQYF.

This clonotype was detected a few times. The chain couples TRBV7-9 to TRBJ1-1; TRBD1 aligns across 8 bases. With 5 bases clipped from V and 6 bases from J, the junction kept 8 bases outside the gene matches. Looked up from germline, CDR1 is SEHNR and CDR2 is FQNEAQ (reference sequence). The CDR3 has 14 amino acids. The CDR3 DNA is TGTGCCAGCAGCATCCGACAGGGGTTGGCTGAAGCTTTCTTT. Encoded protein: CASSIRQGLAEAFF.

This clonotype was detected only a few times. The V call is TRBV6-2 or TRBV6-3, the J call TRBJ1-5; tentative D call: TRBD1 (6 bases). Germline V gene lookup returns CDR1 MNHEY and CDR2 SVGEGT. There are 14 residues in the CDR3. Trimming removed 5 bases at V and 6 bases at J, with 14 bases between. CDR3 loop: CASSLHGTLQPQHF. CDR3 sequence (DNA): TGTGCCAGCAGTCTACATGGGACACTTCAGCCCCAGCATTTT.

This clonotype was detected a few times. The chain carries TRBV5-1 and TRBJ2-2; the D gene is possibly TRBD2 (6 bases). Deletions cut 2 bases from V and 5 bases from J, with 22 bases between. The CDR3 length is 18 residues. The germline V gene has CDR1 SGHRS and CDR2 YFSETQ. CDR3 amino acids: CASSLSPPGQGGTGELFF. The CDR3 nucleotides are TGCGCCAGCAGCTTATCCCCCCCTGGGCAAGGAGGGACCGGGGAGCTGTTTTTT.

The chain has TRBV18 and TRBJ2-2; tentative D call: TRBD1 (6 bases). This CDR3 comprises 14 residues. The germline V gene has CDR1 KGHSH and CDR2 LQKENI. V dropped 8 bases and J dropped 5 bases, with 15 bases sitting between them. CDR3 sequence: CASAYRAETGELFF. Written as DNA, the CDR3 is TGTGCCAGCGCCTACAGGGCCGAGACCGGGGAGCTGTTTTTT. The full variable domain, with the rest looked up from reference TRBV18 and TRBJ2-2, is NAGVMQNPRHLVRRRGQEARLRCSPMKGHSHVYWYRQLPEEGLKFMVYLQKENIIDESGMPKERFSAEFPKEGPSILRIQQVVRGDSAAYFCASAYRAETGELFFGEGSRLTVL.

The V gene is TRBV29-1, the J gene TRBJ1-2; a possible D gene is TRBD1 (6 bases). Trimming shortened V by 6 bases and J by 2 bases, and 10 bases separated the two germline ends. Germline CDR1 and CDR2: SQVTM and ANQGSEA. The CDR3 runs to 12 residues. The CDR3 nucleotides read TGCAGCGTCGCGGACAGAAACTATGGCTACACCTTC. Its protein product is CSVADRNYGYTF.

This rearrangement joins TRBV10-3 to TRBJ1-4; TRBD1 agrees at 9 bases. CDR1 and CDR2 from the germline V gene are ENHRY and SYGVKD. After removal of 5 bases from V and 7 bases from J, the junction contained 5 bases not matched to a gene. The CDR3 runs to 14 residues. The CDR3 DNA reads TGTGCCATCAGTCCGACAGGGGGAGGTGAAAAACTGTTTTTT. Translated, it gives CAISPTGGGEKLFF.

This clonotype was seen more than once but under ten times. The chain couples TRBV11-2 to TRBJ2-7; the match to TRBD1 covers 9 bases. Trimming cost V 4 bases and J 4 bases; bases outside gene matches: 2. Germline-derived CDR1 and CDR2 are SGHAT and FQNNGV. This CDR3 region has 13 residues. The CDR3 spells CASSSTGGYEQYV. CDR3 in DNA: TGTGCCAGCAGCTCGACAGGGGGTTACGAGCAGTACGTC.